This entry features one TCR beta chain sequence. Next came a second PCR, run for roughly 6 to 11 cycles, which used a sample-barcoded 5' primer along with a J-beta primer mix. A single record per CDR3 protein comes from TCRdb applying MiXCR to the 5' RACE reads. Among hundreds of thousands of distinct CDR3 sequences listed, around half were seen once. This record belongs to a study of blood T cells in healthy people across ages. The germline CDR1 and CDR2 sequences are LGHDT and YNNKEL (reference sequence). This CDR3 spans 14 amino acids. After removal of 0 bases from V and 14 bases from J, the junction contained 8 bases not matched to a gene.

The TCR sequence derives from a man older than 75 in good health. The specimen sequenced was blood. V and J are TRBV3-1 and TRBJ2-3; 10 bases match TRBD2. CDR3 protein: CASSQDASGGDAYF. The CDR3 coding sequence is TGTGCCAGCAGCCAAGACGCTAGCGGGGGAGACGCGTATTTT.